The 9 T cell receptor beta chains in this list originate from one sample, sequenced in a study of early T cells in non-severe SARS-CoV-2 infection. TCRdb re-called the 5' RACE reads with MiXCR, one entry per CDR3 protein. The data show over 55,000 distinct CDR3 sequences, around 13% seen once. Material for sequencing was whole blood. These receptor sequences come from an adult who was a healthcare worker with PCR-confirmed SARS-CoV-2 infection or an uninfected control (not recorded which).

This clonotype was counted ten times or more. This chain joins TRBV5-1 and TRBJ1-1, with a possible D match to TRBD1 (5 bases). This CDR3 region has 11 residues. The V gene's germline CDR1 is SGHRS and CDR2 YFSETQ. Trimming left V 4 bases short and J 8 bases short, with 9 bases between. In DNA, the CDR3 is TGCGCCAGCAGCCGGGGGAGGGAAGCTTTCTTT. Protein sequence: CASSRGREAFF.

This clonotype has at least ten counts. J is TRBJ2-5 and V is TRBV11-2; TRBD2 is a possible D gene (5 bases). The V gene lost 1 base and the J gene lost 6 bases, with 9 bases spanning the gap. CDR1 and CDR2 (germline): SGHAT, FQNNGV. The CDR3 covers 13 residues. This CDR3 is CASSLAGEKTQYF. Here the CDR3 DNA reads TGTGCCAGCAGCTTAGCCGGGGAAAAGACCCAGTACTTC.

This clonotype appeared many times. The CDR3 sequence: CASSSDRDSNQPQHF. The CDR3 coding sequence is TGTGCCAGCAGTTCCGACAGGGATAGCAATCAGCCCCAGCATTTT. V is TRBV7-9 and J is TRBJ1-5, with 7 nucleotides matching TRBD1. The CDR3 runs to 15 residues. Looked up from germline, CDR1 is SEHNR and CDR2 is FQNEAQ (reference sequence). V shed 6 bases and J 0 bases; nucleotides not matched to a gene: 5.

In this sample, this clonotype turned up many times. This rearrangement joins TRBV23-1 to TRBJ2-7; 10 bases map to TRBD1. TRBV23-1 counts as an open reading frame of uncertain function. There are 15 residues in the CDR3. With 0 bases clipped from V and 6 bases from J, the junction kept 5 bases outside the gene matches. In nucleotides, the CDR3 is TGCGCCAGCAGTCAATCGGGGACAGGGGCCCGCGAGCAGTACTTC. It encodes CASSQSGTGAREQYF.

The sample holds many counts of this clonotype. This rearrangement joins TRBV11-2 to TRBJ1-4, with D unclear. Trimming cost V 6 bases and J 3 bases, with 11 bases left between them. The V gene's germline CDR1 is SGHAT and CDR2 FQNNGV. The CDR3 runs 14 residues. The CDR3 nucleotides read TGTGCCAGCAGAGGGAGGGCTGCTAATGAAAAACTGTTTTTT. This translates into CASRGRAANEKLFF.

This clonotype occurred many times. The rearrangement uses TRBV20-1 and TRBJ2-1; 10 bases are a match to TRBD2. V trimming: 0 bases; J trimming: 5 bases; junction bases outside the gene matches: 10. CDR1 is DFQATT and CDR2 is SNEGSKA in the germline V gene (reference sequence). This CDR3 has 17 residues. The CDR3 loop is CSARDPAGGPRNNEQFF. CDR3 sequence (DNA): TGCAGTGCTAGAGACCCAGCGGGGGGGCCTAGAAACAATGAGCAGTTCTTC.

This clonotype showed up many times. V is TRBV15 and J is TRBJ2-1; the D gene could be TRBD1 or TRBD2 (5 bases each). The CDR3 consists of 15 residues. Germline V lookup: CDR1 LNHNV, CDR2 YYDKDF (reference sequence). V was trimmed by 5 bases and J by 2 bases, leaving 13 bases between them. CDR3 amino acids: CATSEGSGAYNEQFF. In DNA form, the CDR3 reads TGTGCCACCAGCGAGGGGAGCGGAGCCTACAATGAGCAGTTCTTC.

The chain is built from TRBV11-3 and TRBJ2-3; D may match TRBD1 or TRBD2 (5 bases each). The CDR3 runs to 13 residues. V was cut by 3 bases and J by 5 bases, with 9 bases left in between. Germline assignment: CDR1 SGHNT and CDR2 YENEEA. CDR3 protein: CASSFRGVDTQYF. In nucleotides, the CDR3 is TGTGCCAGCAGCTTCAGAGGGGTAGATACGCAGTATTTT.

This clonotype appeared many times. This sequence joins TRBV18 and TRBJ2-3; weak D call: TRBD2 (6 bases). The CDR3 covers 13 residues. The germline V gene encodes CDR1 KGHSH and CDR2 LQKENI. Trimming took off 3 bases at V and 4 bases at J, with 8 bases between the two ends. CDR3 sequence (DNA): TGTGCCAGCTCACCGACTAGTCCAGATACGCAGTATTTT. Protein product: CASSPTSPDTQYF.